A selection of T cell receptor beta chains follows, all from one sample in a study of molecular identifiers for immune sequencing clone quantification. TCRdb reanalysed the PCR reads using MiXCR and keeps one entry per CDR3 protein. The sample has about half a million distinct CDR3 sequences; 20% to 25% are singletons. Source material: naive CD8+ T cells from blood, with Jurkat cell RNA spiked in. Receptors originate from a human donor in good health. Some libraries in this study had Jurkat cell RNA spiked in. Both conserved end residues are part of each CDR3. The order of the fields is J gene, V gene, clone size, D gene, CDR3 protein, CDR3 DNA. D genes are given only for firm matches. A clone size is listed for some rows: how often the clone was seen (once, few, many), or a class if it is expanded.

J: TRBJ2-1; V: TRBV20-1; size: few; D: NA; CDR3: CSARVTGSSYNEQFF; DNA: TGCAGTGCTAGAGTTACGGGGAGCTCCTACAATGAGCAGTTCTTC
J: TRBJ2-1; V: TRBV27; size: many; D: NA; CDR3: CASSLIQGYEQFF; DNA: TGTGCCAGCAGTTTAATTCAGGGGTATGAGCAGTTCTTC
J: TRBJ1-5; V: TRBV19; size: few; D: NA; CDR3: CASSIYSGLRSNQPQHF; DNA: TGTGCCAGTAGTATATATTCGGGTCTTCGGAGCAATCAGCCCCAGCATTTT
J: TRBJ2-7; V: TRBV9; size: few; D: TRBD1; CDR3: CASSVATGDFYEQYF; DNA: TGTGCCAGCAGCGTAGCTACAGGGGATTTCTACGAGCAGTACTTC
J: TRBJ2-1; V: TRBV24-1; size: NA; D: TRBD2; CDR3: CATSDSVDGGVVEQFF; DNA: TGTGCCACCAGTGATTCTGTAGACGGGGGGGTGGTTGAGCAGTTCTTC
J: TRBJ2-3; V: TRBV13; size: NA; D: TRBD1; CDR3: CASSFTGVDTQYF; DNA: TGTGCCAGCAGCTTCACAGGGGTAGATACGCAGTATTTT
J: TRBJ1-1; V: TRBV4-1; size: many; D: TRBD1; CDR3: CASSQEWAVSGGGDTEAFF; DNA: TGCGCCAGCAGCCAAGAATGGGCGGTGTCAGGGGGGGGAGACACTGAAGCTTTCTTT
J: TRBJ2-7; V: TRBV5-6; size: NA; D: NA; CDR3: CASSDSSSYEQYF; DNA: TGTGCCAGCAGCGACTCGAGCTCCTACGAGCAGTACTTC
J: TRBJ1-5; V: TRBV12-5; size: few; D: NA; CDR3: CASGLGQEDSNQPQHF; DNA: TGTGCTAGTGGTTTGGGACAGGAAGATAGCAATCAGCCCCAGCATTTT
J: TRBJ2-5; V: TRBV20-1; size: many; D: TRBD2; CDR3: CSAAWTSEETQYF; DNA: TGCAGTGCTGCGTGGACTAGTGAAGAGACCCAGTACTTC
J: TRBJ2-1; V: TRBV6-2/TRBV6-3; size: NA; D: NA; CDR3: CASGLVEQFF; DNA: TGTGCCAGCGGATTGGTGGAGCAGTTCTTC
J: TRBJ2-7; V: TRBV12-3/TRBV12-4; size: few; D: TRBD1; CDR3: CASSSTYRGEQYF; DNA: TGTGCCAGCAGTTCGACCTACAGGGGCGAGCAGTACTTC
J: TRBJ2-3; V: TRBV30; size: NA; D: NA; CDR3: CAWSVVLTTDTQYF; DNA: TGTGCCTGGAGTGTTGTACTGACCACAGATACGCAGTATTTT
J: TRBJ2-5; V: TRBV3-2; size: NA; D: NA; CDR3: CASSRRWWTGGWQETQYF; DNA: TGTGCCAGCAGCCGAAGATGGTGGACAGGGGGTTGGCAGGAGACCCAGTACTTC
J: TRBJ2-3; V: TRBV6-5; size: many; D: NA; CDR3: CASSYGGFTDTQYF; DNA: TGTGCCAGCAGTTACGGCGGGTTCACAGATACGCAGTATTTT
J: TRBJ2-5; V: TRBV27; size: few; D: NA; CDR3: CASSLRWPETQYF; DNA: TGTGCCAGCAGTTTAAGGTGGCCAGAGACCCAGTACTTC
J: TRBJ1-6; V: TRBV12-3/TRBV12-4; size: many; D: NA; CDR3: CASSKSTGAPLHF; DNA: TGTGCCAGCAGTAAATCGACAGGAGCCCCCCTCCACTTT
J: TRBJ2-3; V: TRBV12-3/TRBV12-4; size: few; D: NA; CDR3: CASSSSRGGTDTQYF; DNA: TGTGCCAGCAGTTCGTCGCGGGGAGGCACAGATACGCAGTATTTT
J: TRBJ2-7; V: TRBV2; size: NA; D: TRBD2; CDR3: CASGETSGSAYEQYF; DNA: TGTGCCAGCGGAGAAACTAGCGGGAGCGCCTACGAGCAGTACTTC
J: TRBJ2-1; V: TRBV5-1; size: NA; D: TRBD1; CDR3: CAGSSTGYNEQFF; DNA: TGCGCCGGCAGCTCGACAGGGTACAATGAGCAGTTCTTC
J: TRBJ1-5; V: TRBV4-1; size: NA; D: NA; CDR3: CASSQQGGSNQPQHF; DNA: TGCGCCAGCAGCCAACAGGGAGGGAGCAATCAGCCCCAGCATTTT
J: TRBJ2-2; V: TRBV9; size: NA; D: NA; CDR3: CASSAQGTANTGELFF; DNA: TGTGCCAGCAGCGCCCAGGGGACGGCGAACACCGGGGAGCTGTTTTTT
J: TRBJ2-2; V: TRBV7-9; size: NA; D: NA; CDR3: CASSLDMALNTGELFF; DNA: TGTGCCAGCAGCTTAGATATGGCGCTAAACACCGGGGAGCTGTTTTTT
J: TRBJ2-7; V: TRBV27; size: few; D: NA; CDR3: CASSVLGPYYEQYF; DNA: TGTGCCAGCAGCGTGTTGGGACCCTACTACGAGCAGTACTTC
J: TRBJ1-1; V: TRBV20-1; size: NA; D: NA; CDR3: CSARDEKGGTEAFF; DNA: TGCAGTGCTAGGGATGAAAAGGGGGGAACTGAAGCTTTCTTT
J: TRBJ1-5; V: TRBV24-1; size: few; D: NA; CDR3: CATSATRSDQPQHF; DNA: TGTGCCACCAGTGCTACCCGTTCCGATCAGCCCCAGCATTTT
J: TRBJ2-1; V: TRBV27; size: few; D: NA; CDR3: CASSPPPGDFQFF; DNA: TGTGCCAGCAGTCCGCCCCCGGGGGATTTCCAGTTCTTC
J: TRBJ1-1; V: TRBV2; size: many; D: NA; CDR3: CASEGTMNTEAFF; DNA: TGTGCCAGCGAGGGCACGATGAACACTGAAGCTTTCTTT
J: TRBJ2-7; V: TRBV4-3; size: few; D: NA; CDR3: CASSQDLGGTQPGEQYF; DNA: TGCGCCAGCAGCCAAGATCTAGGGGGGACTCAGCCTGGGGAGCAGTACTTC
J: TRBJ2-3; V: TRBV12-3/TRBV12-4; size: many; D: TRBD2; CDR3: CASSFGGGPGTDTQYF; DNA: TGTGCCAGCAGTTTCGGGGGGGGGCCTGGCACAGATACGCAGTATTTT
J: TRBJ1-1; V: TRBV29-1; size: many; D: NA; CDR3: CSVVGQALMNTEAFF; DNA: TGCAGCGTTGTAGGGCAGGCCCTCATGAACACTGAAGCTTTCTTT
J: TRBJ1-5; V: TRBV28; size: many; D: NA; CDR3: CASSGPEGTFPATQHF; DNA: TGTGCCAGCAGTGGTCCTGAGGGAACCTTCCCCGCCACCCAGCATTTT
J: TRBJ1-6; V: TRBV12-3/TRBV12-4; size: few; D: TRBD1; CDR3: CASAGQGNSPLHF; DNA: TGTGCCAGCGCCGGACAGGGTAATTCACCCCTCCACTTT
J: TRBJ2-2; V: TRBV30; size: few; D: NA; CDR3: CAWSVVGGELFF; DNA: TGTGCCTGGAGTGTGGTAGGCGGGGAGCTGTTTTTT
J: TRBJ2-7; V: TRBV18; size: NA; D: TRBD1; CDR3: CASPPPRTGYHEQYF; DNA: TGTGCCAGCCCACCCCCGAGGACAGGGTATCACGAGCAGTACTTC
J: TRBJ2-5; V: TRBV20-1; size: NA; D: TRBD1; CDR3: CSARATGEETQYF; DNA: TGCAGTGCTAGAGCGACAGGGGAAGAGACCCAGTACTTC
J: TRBJ1-6; V: TRBV19; size: NA; D: TRBD1; CDR3: CASSTWDSNSPLHF; DNA: TGTGCCAGTAGTACGTGGGACAGTAATTCACCCCTCCACTTT
J: TRBJ2-7; V: TRBV7-9; size: many; D: TRBD1; CDR3: CASSSRDSYEQYF; DNA: TGTGCCAGCAGTTCCCGGGACAGCTACGAGCAGTACTTC
J: TRBJ2-2; V: TRBV7-6; size: many; D: TRBD2; CDR3: CASSLEKTGTSFYPGELFF; DNA: TGTGCCAGCAGCTTAGAGAAGACCGGGACTAGCTTTTACCCCGGGGAGCTGTTTTTT
J: TRBJ2-5; V: TRBV5-3; size: NA; D: NA; CDR3: CASSLEGWLQGEETQYF; DNA: TGTGCCAGCAGCTTGGAAGGGTGGTTGCAGGGTGAAGAGACCCAGTACTTC
J: TRBJ2-1; V: TRBV30; size: NA; D: NA; CDR3: CAWGRLSSYNERFF; DNA: TGTGCCTGGGGACGCCTAAGCTCCTACAATGAGCGGTTCTTC
J: TRBJ2-3; V: TRBV29-1; size: many; D: NA; CDR3: CSVDGAPWADTQYF; DNA: TGCAGCGTTGATGGAGCGCCTTGGGCAGATACGCAGTATTTT
J: TRBJ2-2; V: TRBV30; size: NA; D: TRBD2; CDR3: CAWERESMNTGELFF; DNA: TGTGCCTGGGAGCGGGAGTCCATGAACACCGGGGAGCTGTTTTTT
J: TRBJ2-6; V: TRBV19; size: NA; D: NA; CDR3: CASSIGTDIPGANVLTF; DNA: TGTGCCAGTAGTATCGGGACCGATATCCCTGGGGCCAACGTCCTGACTTTC
J: TRBJ2-3; V: TRBV7-9; size: NA; D: NA; CDR3: CATSTAKAPGNTQYF; DNA: TGTGCCACCTCGACCGCTAAGGCCCCGGGGAATACGCAGTATTTT
J: TRBJ1-1; V: TRBV9; size: few; D: NA; CDR3: CASSPGGSDTEAFF; DNA: TGTGCCAGCAGCCCCGGCGGGTCGGACACTGAAGCTTTCTTT
J: TRBJ1-1; V: TRBV20-1; size: few; D: NA; CDR3: CSASIHDVDPGKAFF; DNA: TGCAGTGCTAGCATCCACGACGTCGACCCAGGGAAAGCTTTCTTT
J: TRBJ2-1; V: TRBV14; size: NA; D: NA; CDR3: CASTTTGSPNEQFF; DNA: TGTGCCAGCACCACAACAGGGTCCCCCAATGAGCAGTTCTTC
J: TRBJ2-1; V: TRBV6-1; size: NA; D: NA; CDR3: CASSDRSGNEQFF; DNA: TGTGCCAGCAGTGACCGATCAGGGAATGAGCAGTTCTTC
J: TRBJ1-4; V: TRBV28; size: many; D: NA; CDR3: CASSSLLLSPGEKLFF; DNA: TGTGCCAGCAGTTCGCTCCTACTGTCACCCGGGGAAAAACTGTTTTTT